Shown below are 2 T cell receptor beta chains from a single sample sequenced in a study of Ad26.COV2.S vaccination and SARS-CoV-2 variants (dated by TCRdb to about 2021). Interpreted using the paper, the treatment or condition label stands for: roughly 18 received Ad26.COV2.S at low or high dose, single or two shots; about 5 received placebo; per-sample allocation not given. Repertoires of vaccine and placebo recipients were sequenced from samples taken on day 63 after the first injection. Receptors were amplified or captured by the immunoSEQ multiplex PCR assay. Not all clones reach the TCRdb copy of this immuneACCESS table, which keeps in-frame sequences only. Checked studies attribute under half of the gap to unresolved V genes and leave the rest unexplained. In all, the sample holds some 410,000 clones, and about nine tenths of those were seen once. The top ten clonotypes cover about 1.7% of the sample.

The source was peripheral blood, collected in a trial of Ad26.COV2.S vaccine versus placebo. The receptors come from a person aged 18-65 years who received the Ad26.COV2.S COVID-19 vaccine or a placebo.

The V call is TRBV7-9, the J call TRBJ1-1; D perhaps matches TRBD1 (6 bases). Per germline, CDR1 SEHNR and CDR2 FQNEAQ (reference sequence). The CDR3 runs to 15 residues. Trimming left V 4 bases short and J 3 bases short, with 15 bases between. The CDR3 sequence: CASSSRRRGDTEAFF. Here the CDR3 DNA reads TGTGCCAGCAGCTCCCGGCGCAGGGGAGACACTGAAGCTTTCTTT. Combining the CDR3 with reference TRBV7-9 and TRBJ1-1 gives the whole variable domain DTGVSQNPRHKITKRGQNVTFRCDPISEHNRLYWYRQTLGQGPEFLTYFQNEAQLEKSRLLSDRFSAERPKGSFSTLEIQRTEQGDSAMYLCASSSRRRGDTEAFFGQGTRLTVV.

The V and J genes are TRBV11-3 and TRBJ2-3, with D unclear. The germline gives CDR1 SGHNT, CDR2 YENEEA. The CDR3 is 13 amino acids. Trimming took off 5 bases at V and 1 base at J, with 7 bases between the two ends. The CDR3 DNA is TGTGCCAGCAGCCCCTTGGGCACAGATACGCAGTATTTT. It is translated as CASSPLGTDTQYF.